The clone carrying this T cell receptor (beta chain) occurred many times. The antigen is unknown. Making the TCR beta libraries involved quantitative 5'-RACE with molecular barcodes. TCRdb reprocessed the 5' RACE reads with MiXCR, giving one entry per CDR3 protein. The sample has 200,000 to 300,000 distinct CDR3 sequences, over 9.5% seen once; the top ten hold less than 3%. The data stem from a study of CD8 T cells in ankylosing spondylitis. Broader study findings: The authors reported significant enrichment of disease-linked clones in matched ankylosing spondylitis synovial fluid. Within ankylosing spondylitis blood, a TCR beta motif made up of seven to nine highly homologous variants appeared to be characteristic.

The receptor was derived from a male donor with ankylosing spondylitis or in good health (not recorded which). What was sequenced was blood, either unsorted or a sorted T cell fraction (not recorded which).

The CDR3 protein is CASSRTGGGNEQFF. The CDR3 region has the DNA TGTGCCAGCAGTAGAACGGGAGGAGGCAATGAGCAGTTCTTC. The chain employs TRBV6-1 and TRBJ2-1; 7 bases line up with TRBD2. CDR3 length: 14 amino acids. V lost 5 bases and J lost 6; bases outside the gene matches: 7. From germline, CDR1 is MNHNS and CDR2 SASEGT.